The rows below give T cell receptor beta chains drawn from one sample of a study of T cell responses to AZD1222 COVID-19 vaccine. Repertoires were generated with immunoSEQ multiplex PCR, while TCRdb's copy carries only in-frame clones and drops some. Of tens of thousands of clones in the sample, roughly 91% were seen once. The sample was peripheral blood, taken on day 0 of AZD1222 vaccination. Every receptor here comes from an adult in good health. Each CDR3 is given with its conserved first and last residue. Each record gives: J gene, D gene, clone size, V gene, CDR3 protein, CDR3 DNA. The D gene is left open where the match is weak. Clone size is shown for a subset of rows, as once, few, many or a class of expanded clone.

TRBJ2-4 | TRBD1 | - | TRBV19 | CASSMYGTGENIQYF | TGTGCCAGTAGTATGTATGGGACAGGAGAAAACATTCAGTACTTC
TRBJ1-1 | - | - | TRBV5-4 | CATAGMNTEAFF | TGTGCCACCGCGGGGATGAACACTGAAGCTTTCTTT
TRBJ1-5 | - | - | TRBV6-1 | CASSEVQGGRPQHF | TGTGCCAGCAGTGAAGTGCAGGGCGGGAGGCCCCAGCATTTT
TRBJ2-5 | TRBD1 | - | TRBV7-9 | CASRRTGVETQYF | TGTGCCAGCAGGCGCACAGGGGTGGAGACCCAGTACTTC
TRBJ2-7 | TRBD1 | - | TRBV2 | CASSRQGTHEQYF | TGTGCCAGCAGTCGACAGGGGACCCACGAGCAGTACTTC
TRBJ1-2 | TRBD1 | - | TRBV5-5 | CASSLGDRGLGYTF | TGTGCCAGCAGCTTGGGCGACAGGGGGCTTGGCTACACCTTC
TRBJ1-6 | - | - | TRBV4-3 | CASSYRSADNSPLHF | TGCGCCAGCAGCTACCGCTCGGCCGATAATTCACCCCTCCACTTT
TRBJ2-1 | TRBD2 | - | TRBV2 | CASKKGGSGGGYEQFF | TGTGCCAGCAAGAAAGGAGGTAGCGGGGGTGGGTATGAGCAGTTCTTC
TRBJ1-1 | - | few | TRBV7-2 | CASSLVSEAFF | TGTGCCAGCAGCTTAGTCTCTGAAGCTTTCTTT
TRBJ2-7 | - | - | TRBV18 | CASSQIRREQYF | TGTGCCAGCTCACAGATACGGCGGGAGCAGTACTTC
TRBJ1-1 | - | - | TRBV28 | CASSRTGGWTEAFF | TGTGCCAGCAGCCGCACAGGCGGGTGGACTGAAGCTTTCTTT
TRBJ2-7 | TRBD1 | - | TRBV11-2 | CASTRGQGGSYEQYF | TGTGCCAGCACCAGGGGGCAGGGTGGCTCCTACGAGCAGTACTTC
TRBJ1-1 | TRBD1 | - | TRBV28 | CASSPIGQGTPEAFF | TGTGCCAGCAGTCCCATTGGACAGGGGACCCCTGAAGCTTTCTTT
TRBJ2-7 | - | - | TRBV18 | CASSPPKQGTNEQYF | TGTGCCAGCTCACCACCGAAACAGGGTACCAACGAGCAGTACTTC
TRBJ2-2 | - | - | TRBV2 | CASSPGLHTGELFF | TGTGCCAGCAGTCCGGGTCTTCACACCGGGGAGCTGTTTTTT
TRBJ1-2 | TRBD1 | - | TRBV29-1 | CSVDTSLFLRDSNYGYTF | TGCAGCGTTGACACGTCTCTCTTTCTTCGGGACAGCAACTATGGCTACACCTTC
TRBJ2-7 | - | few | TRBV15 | CATSRPISRDSYEQYF | TGTGCCACCAGCAGACCCATCTCCAGGGACTCCTACGAGCAGTACTTC
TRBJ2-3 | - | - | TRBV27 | CASSLRGGQDTDTQYF | TGTGCCAGCAGTCTGCGGGGCGGACAAGACACAGATACGCAGTATTTT
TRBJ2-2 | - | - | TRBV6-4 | CASSTSNTGELFF | TGTGCCAGCAGTACGTCTAACACCGGGGAGCTGTTTTTT
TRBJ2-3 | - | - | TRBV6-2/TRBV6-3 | CASSYQISTDTQYF | TGTGCCAGCAGTTACCAAATATCCACAGATACGCAGTATTTT
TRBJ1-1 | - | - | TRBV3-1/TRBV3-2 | CASSRGGDTEAFF | TGTGCCAGCAGCCGGGGGGGCGACACTGAAGCTTTCTTT
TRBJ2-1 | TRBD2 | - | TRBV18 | CASSPGLALEYNEQFF | TGTGCCAGCTCACCAGGACTAGCGTTGGAGTACAATGAGCAGTTCTTC
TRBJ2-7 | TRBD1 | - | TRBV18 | CASSPTSGQGSYEQYF | TGTGCCAGCTCACCCACCTCCGGACAGGGGAGCTACGAGCAGTACTTC
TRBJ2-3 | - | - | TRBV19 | CASSRQEAGQLTDTQYF | TGTGCCAGTAGTAGACAAGAGGCGGGACAGCTCACAGATACGCAGTATTTT
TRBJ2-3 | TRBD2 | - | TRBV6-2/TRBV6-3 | CASSSPGGRAQDTQYF | TGTGCCAGCAGTTCACCTGGCGGGAGGGCCCAAGATACGCAGTATTTT
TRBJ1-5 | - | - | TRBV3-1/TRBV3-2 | CASSQASRNQPQHF | TGTGCCAGCAGCCAAGCCAGCCGCAATCAGCCCCAGCATTTT
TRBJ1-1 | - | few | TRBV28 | CASRPTGTPGEAFF | TGTGCCAGCAGACCCACAGGGACCCCAGGTGAAGCTTTCTTT
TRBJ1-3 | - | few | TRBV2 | CASSYISQAFSGNTIYF | TGTGCCAGCAGTTATATCTCACAGGCGTTCTCTGGAAACACCATATATTTT
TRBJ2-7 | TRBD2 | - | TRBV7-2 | CASSFTSGLARYEQYF | TGTGCCAGCAGCTTCACTTCGGGACTAGCGCGGTACGAGCAGTACTTC
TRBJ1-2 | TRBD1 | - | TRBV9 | CASSVGDRANYGYTF | TGTGCCAGCAGCGTAGGGGACAGGGCTAACTATGGCTACACCTTC
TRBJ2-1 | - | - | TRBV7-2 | CASSRNYGTNYNEQFF | TGTGCCAGCAGCAGAAACTACGGGACAAACTACAATGAGCAGTTCTTC
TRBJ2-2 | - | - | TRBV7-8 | CASSLIGGELFF | TGTGCCAGCAGCTTAATTGGCGGGGAGCTGTTTTTT
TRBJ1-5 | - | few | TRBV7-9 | CASSVDRSNQPQHF | TGTGCCAGCAGCGTCGACAGGAGCAATCAGCCCCAGCATTTT
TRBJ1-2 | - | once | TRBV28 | CASSLTGWRGYTF | TGTGCCAGCAGTTTAACAGGGTGGCGTGGCTACACCTTC
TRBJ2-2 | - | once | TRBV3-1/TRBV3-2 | CASSHYLDSRDTGELFF | TGTGCCAGCAGCCACTATCTGGACAGCCGAGACACCGGGGAGCTGTTTTTT
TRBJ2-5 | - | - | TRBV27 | CASSQRAGGQETQYF | TGTGCCAGCAGCCAAAGGGCCGGGGGACAAGAGACCCAGTACTTC
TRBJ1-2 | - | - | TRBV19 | CATGASRYGGYTF | TGTGCCACCGGAGCCAGTCGGTACGGCGGCTACACCTTC
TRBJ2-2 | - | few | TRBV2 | CASSDGRVAPGELFF | TGTGCCAGCAGTGATGGCAGGGTGGCCCCCGGGGAGCTGTTTTTT
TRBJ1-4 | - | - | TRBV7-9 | CASSPREEKLFF | TGTGCCAGCAGCCCCCGAGAAGAAAAACTGTTTTTT
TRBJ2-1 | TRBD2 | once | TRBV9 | CASSVGLAGAVNEQFF | TGTGCCAGCAGCGTCGGACTAGCGGGTGCGGTGAATGAGCAGTTCTTC
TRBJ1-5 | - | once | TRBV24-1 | CATSGDSNQPQHF | TGTGCCACCAGTGGGGATAGCAATCAGCCCCAGCATTTT